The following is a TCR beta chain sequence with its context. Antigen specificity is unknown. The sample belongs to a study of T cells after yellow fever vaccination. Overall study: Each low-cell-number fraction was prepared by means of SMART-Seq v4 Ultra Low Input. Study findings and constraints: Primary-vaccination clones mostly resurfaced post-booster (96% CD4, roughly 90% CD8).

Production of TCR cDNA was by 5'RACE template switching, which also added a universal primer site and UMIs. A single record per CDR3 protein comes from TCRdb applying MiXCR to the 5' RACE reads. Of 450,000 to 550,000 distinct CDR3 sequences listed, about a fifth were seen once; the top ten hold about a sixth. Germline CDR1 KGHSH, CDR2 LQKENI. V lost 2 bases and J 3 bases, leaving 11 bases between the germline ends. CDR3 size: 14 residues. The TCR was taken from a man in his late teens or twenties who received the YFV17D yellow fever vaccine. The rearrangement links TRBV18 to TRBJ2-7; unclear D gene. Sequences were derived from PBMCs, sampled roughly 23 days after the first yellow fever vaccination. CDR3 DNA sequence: TGTGCCAGCTCACCAAATCAATACGGCTACGAGCAGTACGTC. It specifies CASSPNQYGYEQYV.